Below are 4 T cell receptor beta chains sequenced from a single sample in a study of cytomegalovirus exposure and HLA in healthy donors. Researchers ran the PCR with 60 Vbeta and 13 Jbeta primers. Sequencing used immunoSEQ multiplex PCR; TCRdb keeps in-frame clones, though not all of them. The sample holds 90,000 to 100,000 clones, around 74% seen once. The material sequenced was PBMCs. The receptors derive from a man aged 35 to 55 in good health and CMV-seropositive.

The V and J genes are TRBV19 and TRBJ1-5, with a weak D call TRBD1 (5 bases). This CDR3 contains 15 residues. Germline V gives CDR1 LNHDA, CDR2 SQIVND (reference sequence). V was pared by 6 bases and J by 2 bases, with 14 bases between. CDR3 sequence: CASSRVGGGNQPQHF. The CDR3 DNA follows: TGTGCCAGTAGCCGGGTGGGGGGAGGCAATCAGCCCCAGCATTTT.

CDR3 residues: CASSLEGRNTGELFF. As DNA, the CDR3 is TGTGCCAGCAGCTTAGAGGGGAGGAACACCGGGGAGCTGTTTTTT. The chain uses TRBV11-3 and TRBJ2-2, with D perhaps TRBD2 (5 bases). The V end lost 0 bases, the J end lost 1 base, and 6 bases lay between the germline ends. Germline values: CDR1 SGHNT, CDR2 YENEEA. This CDR3 is built from 15 residues.

The rearrangement joins TRBV2 to TRBJ2-4; 8 bases are a match to TRBD1. This CDR3 is 13 amino acids long. The trim removed 6 bases at V and 6 bases at J, leaving 4 bases unmatched. Germline V gene data show CDR1 as SNHLY and CDR2 as FYNNEI. The chain's CDR3 is CASSGDRGNIQYF. CDR3 sequence (DNA): TGTGCCAGCAGCGGAGACAGGGGAAACATTCAGTACTTC.

This clone was found a few times. The J gene is TRBJ2-4, the V gene TRBV4-1; TRBD1 might be the D (6 bases). The V gene's germline CDR1 is MGHRA and CDR2 YSYEKL. The length of the CDR3 is 13 residues. The ends were cut back, 1 base at V and 5 bases at J, with 6 bases in the middle. CDR3 nucleotide sequence: TGCGCCAGCAGCCAAGGGACAGAAAACATTCAGTACTTC. Its translation: CASSQGTENIQYF.